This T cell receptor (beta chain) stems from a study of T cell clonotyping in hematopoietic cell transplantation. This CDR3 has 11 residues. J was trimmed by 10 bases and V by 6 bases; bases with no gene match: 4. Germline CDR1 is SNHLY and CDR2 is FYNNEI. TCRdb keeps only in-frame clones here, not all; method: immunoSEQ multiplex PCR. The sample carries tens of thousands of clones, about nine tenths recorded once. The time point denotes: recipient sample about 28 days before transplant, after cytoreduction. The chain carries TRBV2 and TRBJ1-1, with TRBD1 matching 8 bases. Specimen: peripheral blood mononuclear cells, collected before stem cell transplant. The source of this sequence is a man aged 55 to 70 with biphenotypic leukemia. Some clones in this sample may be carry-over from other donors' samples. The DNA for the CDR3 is TGTGCCAGCAGGGTAACAGGGGGAGCTTTCTTT. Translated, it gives CASRVTGGAFF.